These 29 T cell receptor beta chains share one sample of origin, sequenced in a study of blood T cell repertoires in COVID-19. Repertoires were generated with immunoSEQ multiplex PCR, while TCRdb's copy carries only in-frame clones and drops some. The data hold 77,000 or so clones, with approximately 80% observed a single time. The sample comprised peripheral blood. Source of these receptors: a woman aged 60-75 years with acute or convalescent COVID-19.

This clone was counted only a few times. The rearrangement joins TRBV13 to TRBJ1-6; D gene ambiguous. Germline V gives CDR1 PRHDT, CDR2 FYEKMQ (reference sequence). This CDR3 contains 14 residues. Trimming removed 3 bases at V and 5 bases at J, with 8 bases between. CDR3 sequence (DNA): TGTGCCAGCAGCTTGTTCGGGGATAATTCACCCCTCCACTTT. It codes for CASSLFGDNSPLHF.

The chain links TRBV20-1 to TRBJ2-1, with D possibly being TRBD1 (6 bases). From germline, CDR1 is DFQATT and CDR2 SNEGSKA (reference sequence). V lost 2 bases and J lost 10, with 9 bases in between. The CDR3 is 11 residues long. CDR3 residues: CSARIDREQFF. The CDR3, as DNA: TGCAGTGCTAGAATCGACAGGGAGCAGTTCTTC.

This clone was observed a few times. CDR3 region: CASSLGLAGFNEQFF. CDR3 DNA sequence: TGTGCCAGCAGCTTGGGACTAGCGGGGTTTAATGAGCAGTTCTTC. This chain joins TRBV5-6 and TRBJ2-1; 11 positions agree with TRBD2. The length of the CDR3 is 15 residues. Trimming at V came to 0 bases and at J to 7 bases, leaving 3 bases not matched to a gene. Germline V lookup: CDR1 SGHDT, CDR2 YYEEEE.

V gene TRBV6-1 combines with J gene TRBJ1-2, with 9 bases identical to TRBD1. Trimming at V came to 1 base and at J to 8 bases, leaving 11 bases not matched to a gene. Germline V gene lookup returns CDR1 MNHNS and CDR2 SASEGT. The CDR3 is made up of 16 amino acids. The CDR3 here is CASSEVRTGDPRGYTF. The CDR3 DNA reads TGTGCCAGCAGTGAAGTAAGGACAGGGGACCCGCGGGGCTACACCTTC.

As for this clone: Other nucleotide sequences in the sample specify the same CDR3. The chain employs TRBV9 and TRBJ2-1, with 7 bases aligning to TRBD1. The CDR3 is made up of 15 amino acids. Per germline, CDR1 SGDLS and CDR2 YYNGEE. The V and J ends lost 0 bases and 3 bases, in that order; junction bases with no gene match: 3. As DNA, the CDR3 is TGTGCCAGCAGCGTAGGAGGGGACAGCTACAATGAGCAGTTCTTC. Translated, it gives CASSVGGDSYNEQFF. Using reference TRBV9 and TRBJ2-1 for the parts outside the CDR3, the full variable domain is DSGVTQTPKHLITATGQRVTLRCSPRSGDLSVYWYQQSLDQGLQFLIQYYNGEERAKGNILERFSAQQFPDLHSELNLSSLELGDSALYFCASSVGGDSYNEQFFGPGTRLTVL.

Many counts were recorded for this clone. The chain couples TRBV4-1 to TRBJ2-7; TRBD1 aligns across 8 bases. V was clipped by 1 base and J by 6 bases; unmatched bases: 8. CDR1 MGHRA and CDR2 YSYEKL come from the germline V gene. CDR3 length: 15 residues. This CDR3 reads CASSQGYPTGAEQYF. In DNA form, the CDR3 reads TGCGCCAGCAGCCAAGGCTACCCGACAGGGGCCGAGCAGTACTTC.

This chain connects TRBV6-1 to TRBJ2-5; no firm D call. From germline, CDR1 is MNHNS and CDR2 SASEGT. Trimming took 3 bases from V and 5 from J, leaving 16 bases between them. The CDR3 runs 15 residues. The CDR3 protein is CASSDRYQLVETQYF. In nucleotides, the CDR3 is TGTGCCAGCAGTGACCGATATCAGCTAGTCGAGACCCAGTACTTC.

This rearrangement joins TRBV23-1 to TRBJ1-1, with 7 bases that match TRBD1. TRBV23-1 falls under the ORF class, with uncertain function. After removal of 4 bases from V and 6 bases from J, the junction contained 5 bases not matched to a gene. The CDR3 sequence is 13 residues long. The CDR3 bases are TGCGCCAGCAGTCGACAGGGATGCGCTGAAGCTTTCTTT. Translation gives CASSRQGCAEAFF.

The chain links TRBV5-1 to TRBJ2-1, with 12 bases that match TRBD2. V lost 3 bases and J lost 6; bases outside the gene matches: 7. The CDR3 is made up of 16 amino acids. Germline V gives CDR1 SGHRS, CDR2 YFSETQ. CDR3 sequence reads: CASSYRLAGAFNEQFF. CDR3 nucleotide sequence: TGCGCCAGCAGCTATAGACTAGCGGGGGCCTTCAATGAGCAGTTCTTC. The whole variable domain, filled in from reference TRBV5-1 and TRBJ2-1, reads KAGVTQTPRYLIKTRGQQVTLSCSPISGHRSVSWYQQTPGQGLQFLFEYFSETQRNKGNFPGRFSGRQFSNSRSEMNVSTLELGDSALYLCASSYRLAGAFNEQFFGPGTRLTVL.

Details on this clone: Other nucleotide sequences from this sample produce the same CDR3. In DNA form, the CDR3 reads TGTGCCAGCAGTGAAGGGAGAGGCAATCAGCCCCAGCATTTT. Its translation: CASSEGRGNQPQHF. The chain employs TRBV6-1 and TRBJ1-5; D is ambiguous. V was pared by 1 base and J by 2 bases, with 6 bases between. This CDR3 has 14 residues. The germline V gene encodes CDR1 MNHNS and CDR2 SASEGT.

The V gene is TRBV3-1 (or the pseudogene TRBV3-2), the J gene TRBJ1-2; the D gene is possibly TRBD1 (5 bases). This CDR3 has 14 amino acids. The V end was cut by 1 base, the J end by 0 bases, with 6 bases between. Germline CDR1 is LGHDT and CDR2 is YNNKEL (reference sequence). CDR3 in amino acids: CASSQAGANYGYTF. The DNA for the CDR3 is TGTGCCAGCAGCCAAGCGGGGGCTAACTATGGCTACACCTTC.

The rearrangement uses TRBV6-1 and TRBJ1-3; 9 bases align to TRBD1. The V segment lost 1 base and the J segment 4 bases; nucleotides outside the gene matches: 2. The CDR3 loop spans 15 amino acids. The germline CDR1 and CDR2 sequences are MNHNS and SASEGT. The CDR3 region has the DNA TGTGCCAGCAGTGAAGACAGGGGGCTCGGAAACACCATATATTTT. It specifies CASSEDRGLGNTIYF.

This chain links TRBV18 with TRBJ2-5, with D tentatively TRBD1 (6 bases). In germline, CDR1 is KGHSH, CDR2 LQKENI. Deletions cut 6 bases from V and 1 base from J, with 15 bases between. CDR3 length: 15 amino acids. This chain's CDR3 is CASSPRGGPQETQYF. The DNA for the CDR3 is TGTGCCAGCTCCCCCAGGGGTGGTCCCCAAGAGACCCAGTACTTC.

The genes are TRBV5-1 and TRBJ1-1; tentatively, D is TRBD1 (5 bases). There are 15 residues in the CDR3. Germline CDR1 and CDR2: SGHRS and YFSETQ. Trimming left V 0 bases short and J 0 bases short, with 9 bases between. This CDR3 reads CASSLGAGVNTEAFF. CDR3 bases: TGCGCCAGCAGCTTGGGTGCGGGGGTGAACACTGAAGCTTTCTTT.

In the case of this clone: Other DNA sequences in the sample encode the same CDR3. V usage is TRBV5-1 and J usage is TRBJ1-4, with 8 nucleotides matching TRBD1. V dropped 4 bases and J dropped 8; count of bases not matched to a gene: 7. Germline CDR1 reads SGHRS; CDR2 reads YFSETQ. The CDR3 has 14 amino acids. The CDR3 sequence is CASSTGQGGEKLFF. In DNA form, the CDR3 reads TGCGCCAGCAGCACCGGACAGGGAGGCGAAAAACTGTTTTTT.

In this sample, this clone turned up once. This chain joins TRBV3-1 (or the pseudogene TRBV3-2) and TRBJ2-7; TRBD2 matches 8 bases. Germline V gene sequence: CDR1 LGHDT, CDR2 YNNKEL (reference sequence). CDR3 length equals 17 residues. Germline trimming cut 0 bases from V and 0 bases from J; bases unmatched to any gene: 7. The CDR3, as DNA: TGTGCCAGCAGCCAAGATATGACGGGGGGGAGCTCCTACGAGCAGTACTTC. Protein: CASSQDMTGGSSYEQYF.

The chain joins TRBV4-1 to TRBJ1-2, with 10 bases lining up with TRBD1. V shed 2 bases and J 5 bases; nucleotides not matched to a gene: 11. This CDR3 is 17 amino acids long. Germline V gene sequence: CDR1 MGHRA, CDR2 YSYEKL. CDR3 loop: CASSQSDRGRVPYGYTF. CDR3 nucleotides: TGCGCCAGCAGCCAATCCGACAGGGGGCGCGTCCCATATGGCTACACCTTC.

The CDR3 spells CASSQDPDSPLKPQHF. CDR3 nucleotide sequence: TGCGCCAGCAGCCAAGATCCGGACAGCCCTTTAAAGCCCCAGCATTTT. The rearrangement joins TRBV4-1 to TRBJ1-5, with D possibly TRBD1 on 6 matching bases. The germline V and J ends were trimmed by 0 bases and 8 bases, with 17 bases remaining between them. The CDR3 length is 16 residues. Per the germline V gene, CDR1 is MGHRA and CDR2 is YSYEKL.

Comment on this clone: Different DNA sequences within this sample yield the same CDR3. The rearrangement joins TRBV29-1 to TRBJ1-1; 7 bases line up with TRBD1. CDR1 and CDR2 (germline): SQVTM, ANQGSEA. The CDR3 is 16 residues long. With V trimmed by 5 bases and J by 4 bases, 16 bases remained unmatched. CDR3 amino acids: CSVIEGGVRGSTEAFF. CDR3 coding DNA: TGCAGCGTTATAGAAGGAGGCGTCAGGGGGAGCACTGAAGCTTTCTTT.

V usage is TRBV6-5 and J usage is TRBJ2-1, with TRBD1 as a possible D gene (5 bases). The CDR3 is 15 residues long. V lost 4 bases, J lost 7 bases, and 17 bases lay in between. Germline V gives CDR1 MNHEY, CDR2 SVGAGI. This CDR3 is CASSLSGMGWNEQFF. The CDR3 coding sequence is TGTGCCAGCAGTTTGTCAGGGATGGGGTGGAATGAGCAGTTCTTC.

Ten or more counts support this clone. The rearrangement links TRBV5-5 to TRBJ1-1; perhaps TRBD1 as D (6 bases). Germline V gene lookup returns CDR1 SGHKS and CDR2 YYEKEE (reference sequence). This CDR3 contains 13 residues. The V and J ends lost 3 bases and 1 base respectively, with 7 bases between them. DNA for the CDR3: TGTGCCAGCAGCTGGGGACAGAACACTGAAGCTTTCTTT. Its protein is CASSWGQNTEAFF.

The rearrangement joins TRBV7-2 to TRBJ2-1; 14 bases fit TRBD2. The CDR3 is 14 residues long. Germline V CDR1 and CDR2: SGHTA, FQGNSA. V shed 6 bases and J 9 bases; nucleotides not matched to a gene: 4. The CDR3 region is CASRTSGGEGEQFF. In nucleotides, the CDR3 is TGTGCCAGCAGGACTAGCGGGGGGGAGGGTGAGCAGTTCTTC. Together with reference TRBV7-2 and TRBJ2-1, the CDR3 gives the full variable domain: GAGVSQSPSNKVTEKGKDVELRCDPISGHTALYWYRQSLGQGLEFLIYFQGNSAPDKSGLPSDRFSAERTGGSVSTLTIQRTQQEDSAVYLCASRTSGGEGEQFFGPGTRLTVL.

This clone has more than one count but fewer than ten. The rearrangement uses TRBV7-3 and TRBJ1-2; D gene unclear. Trimming cost V 5 bases and J 11 bases, with 18 bases left between them. The germline gives CDR1 SGHTA, CDR2 FQGTGA. The CDR3 has 13 residues. The CDR3 reads CASSHRSRVGYTF. CDR3 DNA: TGTGCCAGCAGCCACCGTTCGAGGGTGGGGTACACCTTC.

The V and J genes are TRBV7-3 and TRBJ2-3, with TRBD2 identical over 7 bases. V trimming: 5 bases; J trimming: 6 bases; junction bases outside the gene matches: 11. Looked up from germline, CDR1 is SGHTA and CDR2 is FQGTGA. This CDR3 region has 15 residues. The CDR3: CASSPSTSLMDTQYF. The CDR3, as DNA: TGTGCCAGCAGCCCTTCGACTAGCTTAATGGATACGCAGTATTTT.

The chain carries TRBV5-1 and TRBJ2-5, with 9 bases matching TRBD1. V lost 1 base to trimming and J lost 5 bases; unmatched junction nucleotides: 9. The CDR3 extends over 16 amino acids. CDR1 SGHRS and CDR2 YFSETQ come from the germline V gene. This CDR3 reads CASSLHGTGFGETQYF. The CDR3 DNA sequence: TGCGCCAGCAGCTTGCATGGGACAGGGTTTGGGGAGACCCAGTACTTC.

J is TRBJ1-2 and V is TRBV5-4, with 8 positions matching TRBD1. The CDR3 is 16 residues long. CDR1 SGHNT and CDR2 YYREEE come from the germline V gene (reference sequence). The junction had 11 bases not matched to a gene; V was cut back by 3 bases and J by 4 bases. The CDR3 DNA reads as TGTGCCAGCAGCTCTGGACAGGGTCCGGACCTCTATGGCTACACCTTC. Encoded protein: CASSSGQGPDLYGYTF. The variable domain in full, with the rest retrieved from reference TRBV5-4 and TRBJ1-2, is ETGVTQSPTHLIKTRGQQVTLRCSSQSGHNTVSWYQQALGQGPQFIFQYYREEENGRGNFPPRFSGLQFPNYSSELNVNALELDDSALYLCASSSGQGPDLYGYTFGSGTRLTVV.

The chain links TRBV2 to TRBJ2-5; possibly TRBD1 for D (6 bases). There are 14 residues in the CDR3. Germline assignment: CDR1 SNHLY and CDR2 FYNNEI. The V gene lost 4 bases and the J gene lost 2 bases, with 11 bases spanning the gap. The CDR3 nucleotides are TGTGCCAGCAGTGGGGGGCCTGGGCAAGAGACCCAGTACTTC. Its protein product is CASSGGPGQETQYF.

The V gene is TRBV18, the J gene TRBJ2-7; TRBD2 aligns across 9 bases. The junction had 9 bases not matched to a gene; V was cut back by 3 bases and J by 0 bases. Germline V gene lookup returns CDR1 KGHSH and CDR2 LQKENI. The CDR3 runs to 17 residues. CDR3 residues: CASSPPSSSGASYEQYF. The CDR3, as DNA: TGTGCCAGCTCACCCCCATCCTCTAGCGGGGCCTCCTACGAGCAGTACTTC.

In its sample, this clone was seen a few times. The chain couples TRBV7-9 to TRBJ1-1; a possible D gene is TRBD1 (6 bases). CDR3 size: 14 residues. The V and J ends lost 4 bases and 1 base respectively, with 10 bases between them. Germline-derived CDR1 and CDR2 are SEHNR and FQNEAQ (reference sequence). The CDR3 loop reads CASSSGASNTEAFF. DNA of the CDR3: TGTGCCAGCAGCTCAGGGGCGTCGAACACTGAAGCTTTCTTT.